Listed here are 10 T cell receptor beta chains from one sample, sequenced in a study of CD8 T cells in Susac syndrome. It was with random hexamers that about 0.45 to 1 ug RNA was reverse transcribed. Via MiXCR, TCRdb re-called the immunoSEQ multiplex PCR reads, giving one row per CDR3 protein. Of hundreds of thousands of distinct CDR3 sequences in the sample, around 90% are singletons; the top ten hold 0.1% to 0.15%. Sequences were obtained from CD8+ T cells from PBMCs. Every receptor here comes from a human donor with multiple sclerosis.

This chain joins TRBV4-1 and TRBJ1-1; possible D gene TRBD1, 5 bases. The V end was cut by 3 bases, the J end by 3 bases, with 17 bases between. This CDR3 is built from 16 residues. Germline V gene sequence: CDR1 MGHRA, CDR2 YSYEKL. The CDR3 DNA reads TGCGCCAGCAGCCAGCCCCCCGGGGGGGGAGACACTGAAGCTTTCTTT. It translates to CASSQPPGGGDTEAFF.

CDR3: CSASPGGTQYF. The CDR3 DNA is TGCAGCGCGTCCCCGGGAGGTACGCAGTATTTT. The chain recombines TRBV29-1 with TRBJ2-3; 7 bases map to TRBD2. Germline V CDR1 and CDR2: SQVTM, ANQGSEA. The CDR3 length is 11 residues. V lost 7 bases to trimming and J lost 8 bases; unmatched junction nucleotides: 6.

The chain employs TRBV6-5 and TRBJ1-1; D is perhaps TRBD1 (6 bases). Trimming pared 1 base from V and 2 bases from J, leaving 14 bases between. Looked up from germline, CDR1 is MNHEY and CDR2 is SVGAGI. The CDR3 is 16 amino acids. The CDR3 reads CASSYFSVGANTEAFF. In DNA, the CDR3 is TGTGCCAGCAGTTACTTTAGTGTGGGGGCAAACACTGAAGCTTTCTTT.

CDR3 bases: TGTGCCAGCAGCTTGGAACCGGGACAGGGGGCCGCTTTCTTT. This gives the protein CASSLEPGQGAAFF. The chain combines TRBV13 with TRBJ1-1; TRBD1 matches 12 bases. Germline lookup yields CDR1 PRHDT and CDR2 FYEKMQ (reference sequence). V lost 3 bases, J lost 11 bases, and 7 bases stayed unmatched. This CDR3 is built from 14 residues.

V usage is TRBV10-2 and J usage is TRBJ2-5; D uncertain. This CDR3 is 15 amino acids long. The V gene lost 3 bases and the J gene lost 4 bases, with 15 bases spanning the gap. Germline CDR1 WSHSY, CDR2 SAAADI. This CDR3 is CASSDPGSVGETQYF. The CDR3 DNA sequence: TGCGCCAGCAGTGATCCCGGCAGCGTCGGAGAGACCCAGTACTTC.

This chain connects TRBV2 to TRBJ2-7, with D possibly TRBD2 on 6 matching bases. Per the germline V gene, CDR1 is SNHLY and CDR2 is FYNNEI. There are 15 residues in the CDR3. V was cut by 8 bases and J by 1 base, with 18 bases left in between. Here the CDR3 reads CASQPPGLLSYEQYF. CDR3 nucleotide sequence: TGTGCCAGCCAACCCCCGGGACTTCTTTCCTACGAGCAGTACTTC.

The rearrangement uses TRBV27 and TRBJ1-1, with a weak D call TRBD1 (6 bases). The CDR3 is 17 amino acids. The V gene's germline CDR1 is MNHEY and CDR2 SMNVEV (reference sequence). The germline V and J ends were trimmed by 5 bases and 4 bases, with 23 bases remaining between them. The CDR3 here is CASSTGPRPTGFTEAFF. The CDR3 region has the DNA TGTGCCAGCAGTACTGGGCCCAGACCAACAGGGTTCACTGAAGCTTTCTTT.

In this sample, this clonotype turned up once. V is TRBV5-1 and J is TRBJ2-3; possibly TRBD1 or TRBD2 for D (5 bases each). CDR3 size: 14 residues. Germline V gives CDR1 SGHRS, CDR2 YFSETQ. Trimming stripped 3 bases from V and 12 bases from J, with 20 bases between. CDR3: CASSWLGDLDPQYF. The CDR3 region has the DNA TGCGCCAGCAGCTGGCTGGGGGACCTAGATCCACAGTATTTT.

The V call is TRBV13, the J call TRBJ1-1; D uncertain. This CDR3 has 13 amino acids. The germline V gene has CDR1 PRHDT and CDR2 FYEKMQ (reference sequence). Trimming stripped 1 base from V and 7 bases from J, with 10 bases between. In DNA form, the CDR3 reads TGTGCCAGCAGCTTAGAGGATTCGGGTGAAGCTTTCTTT. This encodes CASSLEDSGEAFF.

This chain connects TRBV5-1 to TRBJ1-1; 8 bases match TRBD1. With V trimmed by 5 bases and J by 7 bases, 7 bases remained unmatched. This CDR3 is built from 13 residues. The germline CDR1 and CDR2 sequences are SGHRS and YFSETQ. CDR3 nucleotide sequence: TGCGCCAGCAGAATTGGGACAGGAGTTGAAGCTTTCTTT. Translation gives CASRIGTGVEAFF.